The text below deals with one T cell receptor (beta chain). Antigen specificity is unknown. Oncomine TCR Beta short-read sequencing was applied to DNA from cultured CD4+ T cells. TCRdb itself ran the PCR reads through MiXCR, one entry per CDR3 protein. Here the sample spans 15,000 or so distinct CDR3 sequences, roughly 63% being singletons. The treatment: roughly 10-day PBMC culture with coronavirus spike peptide pools or control peptides (ViraFEST assay). This sample stems from a study of vaccination and CD4 T cells after COVID-19. Study-level information: Sampling that followed vaccination took place a median about 71 days after dose two, within a range of 14 to 241.

Germline V lookup: CDR1 SGHTA, CDR2 FQGNSA. The CDR3 consists of 15 residues. The V and J ends lost 1 base and 7 bases respectively, with 11 bases between them. General study findings and limits: A nonsignificant median increase from about 22 to 38 SARS-CoV-2-reactive clonotypes was observed. Relatively few convalescent patients were studied, without early post-infection timepoints.

The TCR was taken from a human donor who had recovered from COVID-19. The rearrangement links TRBV7-2 to TRBJ1-6; a possible D gene is TRBD1 (6 bases). The specimen was CD4+ T cells from blood, cultured in vitro. In DNA form, the CDR3 reads TGTGCCAGCAGCTTAGAGGGGGTGGCAAATTCACCCCTCCACTTT. Translated, it gives CASSLEGVANSPLHF.